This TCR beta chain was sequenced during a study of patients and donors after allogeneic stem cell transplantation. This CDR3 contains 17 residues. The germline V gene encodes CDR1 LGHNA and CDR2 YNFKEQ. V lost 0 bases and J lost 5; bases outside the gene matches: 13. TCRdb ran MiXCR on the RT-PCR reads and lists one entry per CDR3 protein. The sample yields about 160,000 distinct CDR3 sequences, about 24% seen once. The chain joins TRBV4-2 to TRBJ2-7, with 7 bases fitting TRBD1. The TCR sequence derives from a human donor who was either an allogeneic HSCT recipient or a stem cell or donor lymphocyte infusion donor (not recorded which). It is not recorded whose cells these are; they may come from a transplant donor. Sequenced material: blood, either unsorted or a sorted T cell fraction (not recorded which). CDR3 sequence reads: CASSQEFPGTAANEQYF. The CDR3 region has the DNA TGTGCCAGCAGCCAAGAGTTCCCCGGGACAGCCGCAAACGAGCAGTACTTC.